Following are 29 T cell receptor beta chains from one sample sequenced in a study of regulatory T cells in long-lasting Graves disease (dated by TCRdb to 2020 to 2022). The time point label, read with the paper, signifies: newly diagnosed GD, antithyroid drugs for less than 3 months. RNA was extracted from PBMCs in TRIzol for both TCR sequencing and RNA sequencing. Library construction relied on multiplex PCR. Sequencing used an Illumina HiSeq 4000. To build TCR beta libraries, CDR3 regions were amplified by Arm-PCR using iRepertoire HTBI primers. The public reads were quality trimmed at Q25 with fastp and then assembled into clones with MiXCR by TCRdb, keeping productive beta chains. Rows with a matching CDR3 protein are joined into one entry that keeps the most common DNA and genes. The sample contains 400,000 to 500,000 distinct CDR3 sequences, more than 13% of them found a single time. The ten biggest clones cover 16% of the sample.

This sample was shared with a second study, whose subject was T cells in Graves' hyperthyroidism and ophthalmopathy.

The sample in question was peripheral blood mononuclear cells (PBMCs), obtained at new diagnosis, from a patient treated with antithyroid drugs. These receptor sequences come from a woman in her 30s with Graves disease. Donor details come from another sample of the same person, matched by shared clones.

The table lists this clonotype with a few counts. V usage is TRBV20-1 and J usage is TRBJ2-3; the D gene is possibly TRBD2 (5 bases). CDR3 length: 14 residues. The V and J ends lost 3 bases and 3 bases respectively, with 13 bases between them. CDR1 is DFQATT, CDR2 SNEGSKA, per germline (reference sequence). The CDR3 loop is CSASRVSETDTQYF. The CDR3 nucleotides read TGCAGTGCTAGTCGGGTTAGCGAGACAGATACGCAGTATTTT.

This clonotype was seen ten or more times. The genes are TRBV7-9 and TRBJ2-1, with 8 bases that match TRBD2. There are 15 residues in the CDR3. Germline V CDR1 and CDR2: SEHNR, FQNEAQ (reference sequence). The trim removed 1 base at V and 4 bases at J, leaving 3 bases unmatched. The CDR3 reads CASSLGAGGYNEQFF. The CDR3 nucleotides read TGTGCCAGCAGCTTAGGGGCGGGGGGATACAATGAGCAGTTCTTC.

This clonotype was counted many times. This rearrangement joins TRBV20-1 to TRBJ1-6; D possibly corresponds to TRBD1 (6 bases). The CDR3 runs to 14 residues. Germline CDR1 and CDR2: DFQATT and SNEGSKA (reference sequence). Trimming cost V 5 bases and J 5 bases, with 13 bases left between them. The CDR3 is CSAGGGHHNSPLHF. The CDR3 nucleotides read TGCAGTGCTGGTGGGGGACACCATAATTCACCCCTCCACTTT.

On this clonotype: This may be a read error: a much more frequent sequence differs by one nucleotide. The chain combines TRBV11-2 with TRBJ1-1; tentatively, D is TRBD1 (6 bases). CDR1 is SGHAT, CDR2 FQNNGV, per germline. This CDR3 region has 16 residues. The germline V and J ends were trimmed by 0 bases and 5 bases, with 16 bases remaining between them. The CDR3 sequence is CASSLDEGGGGTEAFF. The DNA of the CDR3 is TGTGCCAGCAGCTTAGATGAGGGGGGCGGTGGTACTGAAGCTTTCTTT.

The CDR3 nucleotides are TGTGCCAGTAGTATAGCCCCCGGGGGGGGTAATGAGCAGTTCTTC. Residues: CASSIAPGGGNEQFF. The V call is TRBV19, the J call TRBJ2-1; the match to TRBD2 covers 8 bases. V shed 1 base and J 7 bases; nucleotides not matched to a gene: 6. Per germline, CDR1 LNHDA and CDR2 SQIVND (reference sequence). There are 15 residues in the CDR3.

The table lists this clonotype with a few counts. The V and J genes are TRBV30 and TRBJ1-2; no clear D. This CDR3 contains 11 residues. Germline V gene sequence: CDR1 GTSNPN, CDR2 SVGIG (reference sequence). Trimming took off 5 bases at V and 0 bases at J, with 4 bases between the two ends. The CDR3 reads CAWAANYGYTF. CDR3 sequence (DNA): TGTGCCTGGGCGGCTAACTATGGCTACACCTTC.

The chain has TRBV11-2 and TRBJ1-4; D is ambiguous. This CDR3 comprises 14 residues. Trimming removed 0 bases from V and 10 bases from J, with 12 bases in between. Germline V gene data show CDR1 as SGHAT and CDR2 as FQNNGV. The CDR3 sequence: CASSLDPGSRKLFF. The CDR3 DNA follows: TGTGCCAGCAGCTTAGATCCTGGTTCCAGAAAACTGTTTTTT.

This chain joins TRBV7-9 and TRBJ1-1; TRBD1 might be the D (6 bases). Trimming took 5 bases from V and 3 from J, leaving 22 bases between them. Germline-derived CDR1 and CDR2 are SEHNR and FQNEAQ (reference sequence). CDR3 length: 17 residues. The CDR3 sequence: CASSPNPGQSFYTEAFF. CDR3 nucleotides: TGTGCCAGCAGCCCAAACCCCGGACAGTCTTTCTACACTGAAGCTTTCTTT.

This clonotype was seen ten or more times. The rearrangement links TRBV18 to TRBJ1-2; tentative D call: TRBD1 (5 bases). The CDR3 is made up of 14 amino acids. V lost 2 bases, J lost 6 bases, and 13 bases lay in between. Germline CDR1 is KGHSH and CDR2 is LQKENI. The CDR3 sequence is CASSPNPREHGYTF. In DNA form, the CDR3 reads TGTGCCAGCTCACCAAATCCCAGGGAACATGGCTACACCTTC. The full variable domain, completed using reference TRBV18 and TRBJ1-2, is NAGVMQNPRHLVRRRGQEARLRCSPMKGHSHVYWYRQLPEEGLKFMVYLQKENIIDESGMPKERFSAEFPKEGPSILRIQQVVRGDSAAYFCASSPNPREHGYTFGSGTRLTVV.

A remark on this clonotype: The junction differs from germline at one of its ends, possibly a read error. CDR3 DNA: TGTGCCAGCAGTCCCGGGACTAGCGGGACCTATAGCACAGATACGCGGTATTTT. Its translation: CASSPGTSGTYSTDTRYF. The V call is TRBV12-3 or TRBV12-4, the J call TRBJ2-3; 13 nucleotides align to TRBD2. This CDR3 has 18 residues.

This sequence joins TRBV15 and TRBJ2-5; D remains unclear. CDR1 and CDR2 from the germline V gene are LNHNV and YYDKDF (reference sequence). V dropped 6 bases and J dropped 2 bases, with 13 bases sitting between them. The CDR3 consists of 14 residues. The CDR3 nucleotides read TGTGCCACCAGAGCTAGGGCTCTGCAAGAGACCCAGTACTTC. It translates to CATRARALQETQYF.

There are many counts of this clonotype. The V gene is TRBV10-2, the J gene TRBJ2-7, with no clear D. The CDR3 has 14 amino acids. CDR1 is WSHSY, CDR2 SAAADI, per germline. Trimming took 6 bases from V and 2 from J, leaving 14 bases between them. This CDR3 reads CASRAADGAYEQYF. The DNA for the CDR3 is TGCGCCAGCAGGGCGGCGGACGGAGCCTACGAGCAGTACTTC.

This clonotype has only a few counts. The DNA of the CDR3 is TGTGCCAGCAGGACCCAGGCCTCTGGGGCCAACGTCCTGACTTTC. Translated, it gives CASRTQASGANVLTF. The rearrangement uses TRBV5-5 and TRBJ2-6; D unresolved. Trimming pared 5 bases from V and 0 bases from J, leaving 9 bases between. CDR3 length: 15 amino acids. Per germline, CDR1 SGHKS and CDR2 YYEKEE (reference sequence).

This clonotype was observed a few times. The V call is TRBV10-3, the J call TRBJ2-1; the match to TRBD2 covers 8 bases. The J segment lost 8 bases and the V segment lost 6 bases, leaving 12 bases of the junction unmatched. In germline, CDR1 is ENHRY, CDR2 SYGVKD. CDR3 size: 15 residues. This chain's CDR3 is CAISPGLGSQHEQFF. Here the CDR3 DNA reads TGTGCCATCAGCCCGGGACTAGGTTCCCAACATGAGCAGTTCTTC.

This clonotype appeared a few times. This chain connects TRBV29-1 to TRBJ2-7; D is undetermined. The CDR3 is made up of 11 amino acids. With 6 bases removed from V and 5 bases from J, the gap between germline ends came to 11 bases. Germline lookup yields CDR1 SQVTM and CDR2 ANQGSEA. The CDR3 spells CSVTSFDEQYF. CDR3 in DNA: TGCAGCGTAACCAGCTTCGACGAGCAGTACTTC.

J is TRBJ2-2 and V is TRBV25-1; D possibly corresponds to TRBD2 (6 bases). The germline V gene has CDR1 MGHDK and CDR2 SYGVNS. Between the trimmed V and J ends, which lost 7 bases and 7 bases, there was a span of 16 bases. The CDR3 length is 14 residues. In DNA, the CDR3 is TGTGCCAGCACGTTTGTGGGGGGAAGCGGGGAGCTGTTTTTT. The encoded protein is CASTFVGGSGELFF.

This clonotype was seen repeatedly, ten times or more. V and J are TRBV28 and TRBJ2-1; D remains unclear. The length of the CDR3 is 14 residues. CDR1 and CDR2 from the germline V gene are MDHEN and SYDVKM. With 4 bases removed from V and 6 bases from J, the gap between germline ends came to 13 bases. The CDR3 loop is CASSSLPGFNEQFF. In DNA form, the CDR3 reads TGTGCCAGCAGTTCCCTCCCCGGCTTCAATGAGCAGTTCTTC.

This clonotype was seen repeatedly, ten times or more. Written as DNA, the CDR3 is TGTGCCAGCAGTCCGACCGGGACAGGTTACAATGAGCAGTTCTTC. Translating gives CASSPTGTGYNEQFF. V and J are TRBV28 and TRBJ2-1, with TRBD1 matching over 8 bases. CDR3 size: 15 residues. V was pared by 5 bases and J by 4 bases, with 7 bases of the junction left unmatched. CDR1 is MDHEN and CDR2 is SYDVKM in the germline V gene. The full variable domain, with the rest looked up from reference TRBV28 and TRBJ2-1, is DVKVTQSSRYLVKRTGEKVFLECVQDMDHENMFWYRQDPGLGLRLIYFSYDVKMKEKGDIPEGYSVSREKKERFSLILESASTNQTSMYLCASSPTGTGYNEQFFGPGTRLTVL.

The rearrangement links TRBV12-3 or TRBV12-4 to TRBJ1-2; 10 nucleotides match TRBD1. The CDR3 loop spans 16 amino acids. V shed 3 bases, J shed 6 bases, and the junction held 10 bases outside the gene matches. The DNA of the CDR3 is TGTGCCAGCAGTTTCCGCCGAGGGACAGGGGTAGATGGCTACACCTTC. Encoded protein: CASSFRRGTGVDGYTF.

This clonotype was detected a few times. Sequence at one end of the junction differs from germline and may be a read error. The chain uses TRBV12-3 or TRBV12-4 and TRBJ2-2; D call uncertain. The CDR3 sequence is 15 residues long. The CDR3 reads CASSAPRVIAGELFF. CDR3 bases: TGTGCTAGCAGTGCCCCACGAGTCATAGCCGGGGAGCTGTTTTTT.

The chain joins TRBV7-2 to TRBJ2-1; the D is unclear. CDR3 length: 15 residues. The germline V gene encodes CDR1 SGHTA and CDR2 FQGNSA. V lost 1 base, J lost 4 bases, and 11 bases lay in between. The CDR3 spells CASSLGLGPYNEQFF. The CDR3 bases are TGTGCCAGCAGCTTAGGTCTAGGCCCGTACAATGAGCAGTTCTTC.

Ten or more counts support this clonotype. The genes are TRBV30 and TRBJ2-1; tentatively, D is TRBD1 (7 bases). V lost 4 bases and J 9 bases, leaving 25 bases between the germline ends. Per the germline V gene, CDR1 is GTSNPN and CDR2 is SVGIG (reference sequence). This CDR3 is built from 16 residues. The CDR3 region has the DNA TGTGCCTGGACCGAACGTCCCAGGGGGACGGAGGGTGAGCAGTTCTTC. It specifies CAWTERPRGTEGEQFF. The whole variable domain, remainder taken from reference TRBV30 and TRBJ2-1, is SQTIHQWPATLVQPVGSPLSLECTVEGTSNPNLYWYRQAAGRGLQLLFYSVGIGQISSEVPQNLSASRPQDRQFILSSKKLLLSDSGFYLCAWTERPRGTEGEQFFGPGTRLTVL.

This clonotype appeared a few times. In DNA form, the CDR3 reads TGTGCCAGCAGTGACTCGGATTACAATGAGCAGTTCTTC. It specifies CASSDSDYNEQFF. V is TRBV6-4 and J is TRBJ2-1; D remains ambiguous. Trimming left V 0 bases short and J 4 bases short, with 4 bases between. The CDR3 is 13 residues long. Per germline, CDR1 MRHNA and CDR2 SNTAGT.

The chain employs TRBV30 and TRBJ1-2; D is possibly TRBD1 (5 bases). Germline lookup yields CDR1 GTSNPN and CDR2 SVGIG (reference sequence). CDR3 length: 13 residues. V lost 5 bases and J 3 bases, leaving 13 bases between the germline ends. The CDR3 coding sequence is TGTGCCTGGGAGGGAGTGGGGGACTATGGCTACACCTTC. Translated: CAWEGVGDYGYTF.

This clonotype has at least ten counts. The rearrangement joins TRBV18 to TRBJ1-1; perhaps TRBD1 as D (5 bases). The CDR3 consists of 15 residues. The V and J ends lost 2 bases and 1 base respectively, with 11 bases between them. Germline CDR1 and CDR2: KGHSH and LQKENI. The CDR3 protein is CASSPASRENTEAFF. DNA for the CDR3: TGTGCCAGCTCACCAGCCAGCAGGGAGAACACTGAAGCTTTCTTT.

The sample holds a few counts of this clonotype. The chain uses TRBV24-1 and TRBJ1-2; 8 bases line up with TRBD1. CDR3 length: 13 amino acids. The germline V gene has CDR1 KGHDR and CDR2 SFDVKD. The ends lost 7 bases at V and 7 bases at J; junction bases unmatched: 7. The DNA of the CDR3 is TGTGCCACCAGGGACAGGGCGGCGGGTGGCTACACCTTC. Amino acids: CATRDRAAGGYTF.

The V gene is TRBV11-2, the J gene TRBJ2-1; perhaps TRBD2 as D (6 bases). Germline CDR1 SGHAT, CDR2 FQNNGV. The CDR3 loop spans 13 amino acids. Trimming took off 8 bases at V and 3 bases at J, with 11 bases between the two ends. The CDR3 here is CASSIAVYNEQFF. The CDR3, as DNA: TGTGCCAGCTCGATAGCGGTCTACAATGAGCAGTTCTTC.

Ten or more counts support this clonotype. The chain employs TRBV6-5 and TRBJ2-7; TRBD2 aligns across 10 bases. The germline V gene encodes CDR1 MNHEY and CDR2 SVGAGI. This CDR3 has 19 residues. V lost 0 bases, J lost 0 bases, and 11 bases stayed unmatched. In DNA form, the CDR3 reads TGTGCCAGCAGTTACTCGGGGGGTAGCGGGAGGCCGACCTCCTACGAGCAGTACTTC. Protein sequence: CASSYSGGSGRPTSYEQYF.

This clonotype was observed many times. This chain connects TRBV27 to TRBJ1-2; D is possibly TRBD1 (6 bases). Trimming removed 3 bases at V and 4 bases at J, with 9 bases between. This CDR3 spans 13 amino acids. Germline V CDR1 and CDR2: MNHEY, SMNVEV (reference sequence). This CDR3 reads CASSLATGYGYTF. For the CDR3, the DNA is TGTGCCAGCAGTTTGGCGACAGGCTATGGCTACACCTTC.